One and the same sample provided the 28 T cell receptor beta chains below, sequenced in a study of blood T cells in healthy people across ages. Combining a sample-barcoded 5' primer with a J-beta primer mix, a second PCR ran for roughly 7 to 12 cycles. In TCRdb, the 5' RACE reads were re-called with MiXCR into one record per CDR3 protein. The sample consists of fewer than 900,000 distinct CDR3 sequences, around 40% of them appearing once. Material: blood. The receptors here all came from an older woman in good health.

As to this clonotype: A much bigger clone sits one base away, suggesting this may be a read error. This sequence joins TRBV3-1 and TRBJ2-1; 11 nucleotides line up with TRBD1. Germline values: CDR1 LGHDT, CDR2 YNNKEL (reference sequence). There are 15 residues in the CDR3. J lost 10 bases, V lost 3 bases, and 8 bases had no gene match. The CDR3 sequence: CASSHGTGGPYEQFF. Here the CDR3 DNA reads TGTGCCAGCAGCCATGGGACAGGGGGTCCCTACGAGCAGTTCTTC.

This clonotype was found many times. The V and J genes are TRBV6-2 or TRBV6-3 and TRBJ2-1; 10 bases line up with TRBD2. The CDR3 is 15 residues long. CDR1 is MNHEY and CDR2 is SVGEGT in the germline V gene. The trim removed 6 bases at V and 6 bases at J, leaving 8 bases unmatched. The CDR3 is CASREASGGLNEQFF. CDR3 sequence (DNA): TGTGCCAGCAGAGAAGCTAGCGGGGGCCTCAATGAGCAGTTCTTC.

J is TRBJ1-2 and V is TRBV3-1; D ambiguous. Per germline, CDR1 LGHDT and CDR2 YNNKEL (reference sequence). V was cut by 1 base and J by 7 bases, with 4 bases left in between. There are 11 residues in the CDR3. The CDR3 is CASSQVGGYTF. The CDR3 DNA reads TGTGCCAGCAGCCAAGTAGGTGGCTACACCTTC. The entire variable domain, with the rest obtained from reference TRBV3-1 and TRBJ1-2, is as follows: DTAVSQTPKYLVTQMGNDKSIKCEQNLGHDTMYWYKQDSKKFLKIMFSYNNKELIINETVPNRFSPKSPDKAHLNLHINSLELGDSAVYFCASSQVGGYTFGSGTRLTVV.

This chain uses TRBV12-3 or TRBV12-4 with TRBJ2-7; the D gene is possibly TRBD1 (6 bases). The DNA end favors TRBJ2-5, so the J call may be wrong. The CDR3 extends over 14 amino acids. This chain's CDR3 is CASSKLTGTETQYF. In DNA, the CDR3 is TGTGCCAGCAGTAAACTGACAGGCACCGAGACCCAGTACTTC.

The V and J genes are TRBV27 and TRBJ2-1, with 12 nucleotides matching TRBD2. The CDR3 is 19 residues long. Germline V gene data show CDR1 as MNHEY and CDR2 as SMNVEV (reference sequence). The junction had 10 bases not matched to a gene; V was cut back by 1 base and J by 3 bases. CDR3 DNA: TGTGCCAGCAGTTTATTGCGACTAGCGGGAGACAACGTCTACAATGAGCAGTTCTTC. Its translation: CASSLLRLAGDNVYNEQFF.

The chain employs TRBV2 and TRBJ2-1; D is uncertain. Deletions cut 6 bases from V and 0 bases from J, with 15 bases between. Germline V gives CDR1 SNHLY, CDR2 FYNNEI. CDR3 size: 16 residues. CDR3 in amino acids: CASSSADASSYNEQFF. For the CDR3, the DNA is TGTGCCAGCAGCTCGGCGGATGCGAGCTCCTACAATGAGCAGTTCTTC.

J is TRBJ2-2 and V is TRBV3-1; D call uncertain. CDR3 length equals 12 residues. V was cut by 6 bases and J by 4 bases, with 6 bases left in between. From germline, CDR1 is LGHDT and CDR2 YNNKEL (reference sequence). The CDR3 region is CASSYATGELFF. DNA of the CDR3: TGTGCCAGCAGTTACGCCACCGGGGAGCTGTTTTTT.

This chain links TRBV25-1 with TRBJ2-5; TRBD1 matches at 11 bases. J gave up 4 bases and V 5 bases, and 9 bases lay outside the gene matches. The CDR3 runs 16 residues. CDR1 and CDR2 (germline): MGHDK, SYGVNS. In nucleotides, the CDR3 is TGTGCCAGCAGTCATTGGAGGACAGGGGGCTTAGAGACCCAGTACTTC. Its translation: CASSHWRTGGLETQYF.

This chain uses TRBV20-1 with TRBJ2-1; 11 bases are a match to TRBD2. The CDR3 runs 16 residues. CDR1 and CDR2 from the germline V gene are DFQATT and SNEGSKA (reference sequence). Germline trimming cut 3 bases from V and 13 bases from J; bases unmatched to any gene: 17. The CDR3 region has the DNA TGCAGTGCTAGTAGGACTAGCGGGTTTTGGGGGGAGACCCAGTTCTTC. It codes for CSASRTSGFWGETQFF.

This chain connects TRBV3-1 to TRBJ2-1; maybe TRBD2 (5 bases). Trimming removed 0 bases at V and 12 bases at J, with 15 bases between. CDR1 and CDR2 from the germline V gene are LGHDT and YNNKEL (reference sequence). The CDR3 contains 14 residues. As DNA, the CDR3 is TGTGCCAGCAGCCAAGAGATTGCGAGGACTGTGCAGTTCTTC. It codes for CASSQEIARTVQFF.

This clonotype was observed a handful of times. The chain has TRBV7-7 and TRBJ2-1; TRBD2 matches at 8 bases. Germline V gene data show CDR1 as SSHAT and CDR2 as FNYEAQ (reference sequence). The CDR3 runs to 16 residues. Trimming removed 4 bases from V and 8 bases from J; junction bases left unmatched: 13. The CDR3 bases are TGTGCCAGCAGCTCCCCTATTCAGCGGGAGACCGATGAGCAGTTCTTC. Translating it yields CASSSPIQRETDEQFF.

This sequence joins TRBV27 and TRBJ1-1; 11 bases are a match to TRBD1. The ends lost 4 bases at V and 1 base at J; junction bases unmatched: 2. CDR1 and CDR2 (germline): MNHEY, SMNVEV (reference sequence). The CDR3 extends over 15 amino acids. For the CDR3, the DNA is TGTGCCAGCAGTTCCGGGACAGGGGGGAACACTGAAGCTTTCTTT. It yields the protein CASSSGTGGNTEAFF.

This chain joins TRBV4-1 and TRBJ2-4; no clear D. The J call could be wrong; TRBJ2-7 is a better fit for the DNA end. Per the germline V gene, CDR1 is MGHRA and CDR2 is YSYEKL. The CDR3 has 13 residues. CDR3 sequence reads: CASSLSDAYEQYF. The CDR3 nucleotides are TGCGCCAGCAGCCTATCGGACGCTTACGAGCAGTACTTC.

This CDR3 is CASSQTSAGGDTQYF. The CDR3 nucleotides read TGTGCCAGCAGTCAAACTAGCGCGGGGGGAGATACGCAGTATTTT. The rearrangement uses TRBV12-3 or TRBV12-4 and TRBJ2-3, with 8 bases matching TRBD2. This CDR3 comprises 15 residues. Trimming took 5 bases from V and 5 from J; bases not matched to a gene: 9.

The chain uses TRBV27 and TRBJ2-5; 8 nucleotides align to TRBD2. V gave up 2 bases and J gave up 11 bases; unmatched junction bases: 7. Per germline, CDR1 MNHEY and CDR2 SMNVEV (reference sequence). This CDR3 is built from 13 residues. As DNA, the CDR3 is TGTGCCAGCAGTTTAGGCGGGGGGAGTAAGCAGTACTTC. This sequence encodes CASSLGGGSKQYF.

This clonotype was counted only a few times. V and J are TRBV4-2 and TRBJ2-1; either TRBD1 or TRBD2 may supply D (6 bases each). V was clipped by 0 bases and J by 9 bases, with 15 bases between them. CDR1 LGHNA and CDR2 YNFKEQ come from the germline V gene. The CDR3 has 15 amino acids. The CDR3 is CASSQEKGGHTEQFF. In DNA, the CDR3 is TGTGCCAGCAGCCAAGAAAAGGGGGGACATACTGAGCAGTTCTTC.

Comments on this clonotype: One end of the junction varies from germline; a read error may be responsible. The chain combines TRBV7-9 with TRBJ2-3; TRBD1 matches 9 bases. Germline CDR1 SEHNR, CDR2 FQNEAQ (reference sequence). The CDR3 has 17 amino acids. CDR3 amino acids: CASSSRDRASATYTQYF. Here the CDR3 DNA reads TGTGCCAGCAGCTCTCGGGACAGGGCGTCGGCCACATATACGCAGTATTTT.

This clonotype was observed many times. V is TRBV9 and J is TRBJ1-2; 9 bases are shared with TRBD1. The germline V gene encodes CDR1 SGDLS and CDR2 YYNGEE. The CDR3 runs 13 residues. The trim removed 3 bases at V and 4 bases at J, leaving 1 base unmatched. The CDR3 nucleotides read TGTGCCAGCAGCGCGACAGGGGGCTATGGCTACACCTTC. Translated, it gives CASSATGGYGYTF. The full variable domain, completed using reference TRBV9 and TRBJ1-2, is DSGVTQTPKHLITATGQRVTLRCSPRSGDLSVYWYQQSLDQGLQFLIQYYNGEERAKGNILERFSAQQFPDLHSELNLSSLELGDSALYFCASSATGGYGYTFGSGTRLTVV.

V usage is TRBV6-5 and J usage is TRBJ1-6; TRBD1 matches at 9 bases. CDR1 and CDR2 (germline): MNHEY, SVGAGI. J gave up 9 bases and V 6 bases, and 3 bases lay outside the gene matches. This CDR3 has 13 residues. In nucleotides, the CDR3 is TGTGCCAGCAGACGGACAGGGGTTTCACCCCTCCACTTT. Its protein product is CASRRTGVSPLHF.

The V call is TRBV29-1, the J call TRBJ2-7; D perhaps matches TRBD1 (7 bases). This CDR3 has 15 residues. Germline V gene sequence: CDR1 SQVTM, CDR2 ANQGSEA. With 3 bases removed from V and 7 bases from J, the gap between germline ends came to 22 bases. This CDR3 reads CSVDPSRGTYNEQYF. Here the CDR3 DNA reads TGCAGCGTTGATCCTAGCAGGGGGACTTACAATGAGCAGTACTTC.

The table lists this clonotype with a few counts. The CDR3 is CASSPRDLSSLNEQFF. Here the CDR3 DNA reads TGCGCCAGCAGCCCCCGGGACCTCAGTTCACTCAATGAGCAGTTCTTC. The chain links TRBV5-1 to TRBJ2-1; either TRBD1 or TRBD2 may supply D (5 bases each). Between the trimmed V and J ends, which lost 4 bases and 6 bases, there was a span of 20 bases. CDR3 length: 16 residues. CDR1 is SGHRS and CDR2 is YFSETQ in the germline V gene.

On this clonotype itself: A much larger clone lies one base from this, so it may be a read error. This rearrangement joins TRBV6-2 or TRBV6-3 to TRBJ2-1; 10 bases are shared with TRBD2. The J call is uncertain, as TRBJ2-7 better fits the DNA end. The CDR3 totals 17 residues. Germline V gene sequence: CDR1 MNHEY, CDR2 SVGEGT. This CDR3 is CASSYDERGGSYNEQYF. CDR3 coding DNA: TGTGCCAGCAGTTACGATGAGCGGGGGGGCTCCTACAATGAGCAGTACTTC.

This clonotype was counted a few times. The chain carries TRBV27 and TRBJ1-2; 7 bases fit TRBD1. Germline values: CDR1 MNHEY, CDR2 SMNVEV (reference sequence). V lost 6 bases and J lost 4; bases outside the gene matches: 17. The CDR3 length is 17 residues. CDR3 sequence reads: CASRPSQGQKGLYGYTF. CDR3 coding DNA: TGTGCCAGCAGGCCATCACAGGGACAGAAGGGACTCTATGGCTACACCTTC.

This clonotype was seen more than once but under ten times. This chain links TRBV9 with TRBJ2-7; 9 nucleotides align to TRBD2. With 0 bases clipped from V and 5 bases from J, the junction kept 9 bases outside the gene matches. This CDR3 region has 16 residues. CDR1 is SGDLS and CDR2 is YYNGEE in the germline V gene. The CDR3 spells CASSVGGLAGSDEQYF. The CDR3 coding sequence is TGTGCCAGCAGCGTAGGAGGTCTAGCGGGATCCGACGAGCAGTACTTC.

This clonotype occurred a few times. The genes are TRBV18 and TRBJ1-2; 8 positions agree with TRBD1. Trimming took 0 bases from V and 7 from J; bases not matched to a gene: 4. The CDR3 is 14 amino acids. Germline V gene lookup returns CDR1 KGHSH and CDR2 LQKENI. This CDR3 reads CASSPPSGQGGYTF. In DNA form, the CDR3 reads TGTGCCAGCTCACCACCGAGCGGACAGGGTGGCTACACCTTC.

This rearrangement joins TRBV20-1 to TRBJ2-1; 8 bases fit TRBD1. CDR1 and CDR2 from the germline V gene are DFQATT and SNEGSKA (reference sequence). Germline trimming cut 5 bases from V and 5 bases from J; bases unmatched to any gene: 5. The CDR3 extends over 13 amino acids. CDR3 nucleotide sequence: TGCAGTGCTGAGACAGGGGTCAACAATGAGCAGTTCTTC. Amino acids: CSAETGVNNEQFF.

The chain links TRBV7-9 to TRBJ2-1; D is unresolved. Germline V gene sequence: CDR1 SEHNR, CDR2 FQNEAQ (reference sequence). Trimming stripped 1 base from V and 8 bases from J, with 6 bases between. This CDR3 is 12 amino acids long. CDR3 region: CASSLDLHEQFF. DNA of the CDR3: TGTGCCAGCAGCTTAGATTTGCATGAGCAGTTCTTC.

This clonotype was counted at least ten times. The chain links TRBV27 to TRBJ2-7; 8 bases align to TRBD1. The CDR3 extends over 14 amino acids. J was trimmed by 0 bases and V by 8 bases; bases with no gene match: 6. Germline-derived CDR1 and CDR2 are MNHEY and SMNVEV (reference sequence). CDR3 in amino acids: CASSRTGLSYEQYF. CDR3 nucleotides: TGTGCCAGCTCCCGGACAGGGCTCTCCTACGAGCAGTACTTC.